This T cell receptor beta chain derives from a study of post-analysis software for immune sequencing data. Overall study: Relapsing-remitting, secondary progressive and progressive-relapsing forms of multiple sclerosis all featured among disease courses. General observations from the study: With F measure, samples from one preparation batch clustered together strongly. Patients with multiple sclerosis recorded significantly lower normalized Chao1 diversity than controls, the study found.

This clonotype was observed a few times. What it binds is not known. Built from TCR beta cDNA, the libraries had unique molecular identifiers in them. A population of roughly 0.85 to 10 million T cells gave rise to approximately 530,000 cDNA molecules. TCRdb redid the calling of the PCR reads with MiXCR, one entry per CDR3 protein. Of about half a million distinct CDR3 sequences listed, roughly 46% are singletons. This sequence originates from a girl aged 10 to 17 with multiple sclerosis. Sequencing was performed on blood.

The DNA of the CDR3 is TGTGCCAGCAGTTTTGCTAGTACCTACGAGCAGTACTTC. Translation: CASSFASTYEQYF. The chain links TRBV12-3 or TRBV12-4 to TRBJ2-7; D is unresolved. With 3 bases removed from V and 2 bases from J, the gap between germline ends came to 8 bases. CDR3 length: 13 amino acids.